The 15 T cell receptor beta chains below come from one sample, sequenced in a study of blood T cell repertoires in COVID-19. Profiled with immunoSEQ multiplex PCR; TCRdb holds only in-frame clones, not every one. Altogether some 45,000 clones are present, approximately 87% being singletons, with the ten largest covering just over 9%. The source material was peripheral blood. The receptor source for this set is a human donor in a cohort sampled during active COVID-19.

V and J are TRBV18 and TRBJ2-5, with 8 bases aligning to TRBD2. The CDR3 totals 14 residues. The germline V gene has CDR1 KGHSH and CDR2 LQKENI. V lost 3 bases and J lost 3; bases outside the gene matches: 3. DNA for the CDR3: TGTGCCAGCTCACCGGGACTAGTGGAAGAGACCCAGTACTTC. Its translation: CASSPGLVEETQYF.

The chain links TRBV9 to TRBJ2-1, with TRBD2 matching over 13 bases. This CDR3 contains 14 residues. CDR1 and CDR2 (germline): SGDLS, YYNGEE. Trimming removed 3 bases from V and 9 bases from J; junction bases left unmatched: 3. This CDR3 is CASSGTSGGVEQFF. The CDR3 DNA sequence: TGTGCCAGCAGCGGGACTAGCGGGGGAGTTGAGCAGTTCTTC.

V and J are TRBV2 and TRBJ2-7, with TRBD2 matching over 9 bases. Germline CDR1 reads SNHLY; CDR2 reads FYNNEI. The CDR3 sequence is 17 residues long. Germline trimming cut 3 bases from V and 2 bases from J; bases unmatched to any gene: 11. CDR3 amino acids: CASSEAEWTSAAYEQYF. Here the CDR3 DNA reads TGTGCCAGCAGTGAGGCCGAATGGACTAGCGCCGCCTACGAGCAGTACTTC.

Here the CDR3 reads CASSPRLETGELFF. CDR3 DNA sequence: TGTGCCAGCTCACCGAGGCTCGAAACCGGGGAGCTGTTTTTT. This chain connects TRBV18 to TRBJ2-2; D gene uncertain. The CDR3 has 14 amino acids. Germline V gives CDR1 KGHSH, CDR2 LQKENI. V was shortened by 3 bases and J by 5 bases, with 10 bases between the two germline ends. Together with reference TRBV18 and TRBJ2-2, the CDR3 gives the full variable domain: NAGVMQNPRHLVRRRGQEARLRCSPMKGHSHVYWYRQLPEEGLKFMVYLQKENIIDESGMPKERFSAEFPKEGPSILRIQQVVRGDSAAYFCASSPRLETGELFFGEGSRLTVL.

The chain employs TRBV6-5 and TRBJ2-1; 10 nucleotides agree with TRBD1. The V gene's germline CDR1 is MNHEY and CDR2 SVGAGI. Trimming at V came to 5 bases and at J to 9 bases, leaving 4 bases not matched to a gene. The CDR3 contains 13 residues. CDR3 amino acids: CASSRTGGTEQFF. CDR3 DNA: TGTGCCAGCAGTCGGACAGGGGGGACTGAGCAGTTCTTC.

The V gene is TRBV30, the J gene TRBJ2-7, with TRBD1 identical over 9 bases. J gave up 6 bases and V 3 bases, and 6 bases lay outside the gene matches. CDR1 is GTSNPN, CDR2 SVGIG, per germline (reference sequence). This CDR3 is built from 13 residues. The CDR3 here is CAWRGTGPGEQYF. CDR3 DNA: TGTGCCTGGAGAGGGACAGGGCCCGGCGAGCAGTACTTC. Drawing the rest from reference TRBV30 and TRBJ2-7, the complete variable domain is SQTIHQWPATLVQPVGSPLSLECTVEGTSNPNLYWYRQAAGRGLQLLFYSVGIGQISSEVPQNLSASRPQDRQFILSSKKLLLSDSGFYLCAWRGTGPGEQYFGPGTRLTVT.

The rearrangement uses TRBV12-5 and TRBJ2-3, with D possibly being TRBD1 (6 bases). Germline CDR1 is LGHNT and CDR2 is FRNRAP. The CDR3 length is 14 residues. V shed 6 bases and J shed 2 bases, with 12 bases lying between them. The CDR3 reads CASGLGQNTDTQYF. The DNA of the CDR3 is TGTGCTAGTGGCTTAGGACAGAACACAGATACGCAGTATTTT.

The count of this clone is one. The CDR3 DNA reads as TGTGCCAGCGGTCGGGACAGGGGAAACGAAAAACTGTTTTTT. Translation: CASGRDRGNEKLFF. This chain joins TRBV2 and TRBJ1-4; 10 bases line up with TRBD1. This CDR3 is 14 amino acids long. V lost 8 bases, J lost 8 bases, and 8 bases stayed unmatched. Germline assignment: CDR1 SNHLY and CDR2 FYNNEI.

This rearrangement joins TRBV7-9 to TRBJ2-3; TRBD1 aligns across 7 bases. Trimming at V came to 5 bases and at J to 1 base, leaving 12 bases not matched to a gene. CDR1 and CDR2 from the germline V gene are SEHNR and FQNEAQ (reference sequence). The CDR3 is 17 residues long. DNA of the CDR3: TGTGCCAGCAGCCCCCGGACAGGCTCGATGGGCACAGATACGCAGTATTTT. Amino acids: CASSPRTGSMGTDTQYF.

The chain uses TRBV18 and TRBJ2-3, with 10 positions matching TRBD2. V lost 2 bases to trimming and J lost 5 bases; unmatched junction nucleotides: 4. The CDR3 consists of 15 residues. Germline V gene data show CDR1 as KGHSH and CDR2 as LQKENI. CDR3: CASSPAGTSEDTQYF. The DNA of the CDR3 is TGTGCCAGCTCACCAGCAGGGACTAGCGAAGATACGCAGTATTTT.

CDR3 bases: TGTGCCAGCAAAGACCCCGGGGACTATGGCTACACCTTC. Translation gives CASKDPGDYGYTF. The chain uses TRBV19 and TRBJ1-2; no clear D gene. Deletions cut 9 bases from V and 3 bases from J, with 14 bases between. The CDR3 is 13 amino acids. Per germline, CDR1 LNHDA and CDR2 SQIVND (reference sequence).

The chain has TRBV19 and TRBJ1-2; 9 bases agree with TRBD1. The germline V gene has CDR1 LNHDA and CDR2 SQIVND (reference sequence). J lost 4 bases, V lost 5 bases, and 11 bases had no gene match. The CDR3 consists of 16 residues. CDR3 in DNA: TGTGCCAGTAGTTCCGGGACAGGGACAAACATCTATGGCTACACCTTC. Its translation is CASSSGTGTNIYGYTF.

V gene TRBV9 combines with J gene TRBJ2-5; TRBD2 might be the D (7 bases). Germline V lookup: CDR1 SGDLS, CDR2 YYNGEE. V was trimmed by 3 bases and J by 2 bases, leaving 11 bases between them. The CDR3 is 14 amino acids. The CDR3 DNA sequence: TGTGCCAGCAGCGAGGGGGGGCCACAAGAGACCCAGTACTTC. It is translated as CASSEGGPQETQYF.

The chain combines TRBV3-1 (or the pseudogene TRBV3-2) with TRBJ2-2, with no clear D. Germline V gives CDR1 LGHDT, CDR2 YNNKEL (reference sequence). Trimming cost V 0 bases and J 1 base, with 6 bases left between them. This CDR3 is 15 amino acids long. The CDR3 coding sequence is TGTGCCAGCAGCCAAGACCCAGGGAACACCGGGGAGCTGTTTTTT. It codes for CASSQDPGNTGELFF.

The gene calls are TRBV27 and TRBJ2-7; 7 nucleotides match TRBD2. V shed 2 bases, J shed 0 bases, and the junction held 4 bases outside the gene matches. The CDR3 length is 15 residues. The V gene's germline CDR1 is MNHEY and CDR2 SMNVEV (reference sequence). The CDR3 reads CASSLSRDYSYEQYF. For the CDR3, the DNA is TGTGCCAGCAGTTTAAGCCGGGACTACTCCTACGAGCAGTACTTC.